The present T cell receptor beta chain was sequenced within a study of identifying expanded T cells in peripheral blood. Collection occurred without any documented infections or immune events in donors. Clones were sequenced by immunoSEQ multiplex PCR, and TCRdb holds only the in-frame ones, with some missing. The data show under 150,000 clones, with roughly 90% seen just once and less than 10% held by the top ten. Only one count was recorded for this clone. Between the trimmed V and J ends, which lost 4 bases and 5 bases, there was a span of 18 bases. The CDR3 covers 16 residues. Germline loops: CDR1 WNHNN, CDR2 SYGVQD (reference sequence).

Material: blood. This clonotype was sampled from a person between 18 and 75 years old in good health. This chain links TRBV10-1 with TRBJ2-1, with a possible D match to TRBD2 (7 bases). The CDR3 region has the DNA TGCGCCAGCAGTGGTGCGACTAGCAGGGGTGACAATGAGCAGTTCTTC. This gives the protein CASSGATSRGDNEQFF.